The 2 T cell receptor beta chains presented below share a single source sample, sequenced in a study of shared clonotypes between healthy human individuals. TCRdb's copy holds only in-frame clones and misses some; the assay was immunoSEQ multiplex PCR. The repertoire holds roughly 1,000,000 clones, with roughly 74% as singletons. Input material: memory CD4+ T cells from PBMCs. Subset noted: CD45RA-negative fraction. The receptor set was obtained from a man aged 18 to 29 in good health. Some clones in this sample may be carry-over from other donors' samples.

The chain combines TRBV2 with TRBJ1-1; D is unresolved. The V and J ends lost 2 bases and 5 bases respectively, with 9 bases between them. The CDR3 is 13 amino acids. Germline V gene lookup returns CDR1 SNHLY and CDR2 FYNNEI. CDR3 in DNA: TGTGCCAGCAGTGAATCAGGTGGAACTGAAGCTTTCTTT. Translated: CASSESGGTEAFF.

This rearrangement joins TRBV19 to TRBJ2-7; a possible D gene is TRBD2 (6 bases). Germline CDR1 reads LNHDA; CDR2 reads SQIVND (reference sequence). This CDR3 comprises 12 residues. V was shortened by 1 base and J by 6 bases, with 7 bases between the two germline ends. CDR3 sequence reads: CASSIGGGEQYF. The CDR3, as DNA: TGTGCCAGTAGTATAGGGGGAGGCGAGCAGTACTTC.